The clone carrying this T cell receptor beta chain was seen a handful of times. The antigen remains unidentified. Germline-derived CDR1 and CDR2 are LNHDA and SQIVND (reference sequence). The CDR3 totals 14 residues. The germline V and J ends were trimmed by 7 bases and 3 bases, with 13 bases remaining between them. From RNA transcripts, TCR beta CDR3 regions were amplified. First-round RT-PCR targeting the TCR CDR3 was performed with the HTBI primer set. TCRdb reanalysed the multiplex PCR reads using MiXCR and keeps one entry per CDR3 protein. The sample holds roughly 260,000 distinct CDR3 sequences; roughly 15% are singletons and the top ten take about an eighth. This record comes from a study of T cells in Graves' hyperthyroidism and ophthalmopathy. On the study more broadly: Peripheral blood collection took place at initial diagnosis, before any treatment. Points from the study as a whole: A model using 13 V-J features told ophthalmopathy apart from stable hyperthyroidism.

Sequences were obtained from blood. The sequence was obtained from a middle-aged woman with Graves' hyperthyroidism that later progressed to Graves' ophthalmopathy. The V and J genes are TRBV19 and TRBJ1-5; weak D call: TRBD1 (5 bases). The CDR3: CASKAGLDNQPQHF. As DNA, the CDR3 is TGTGCCAGTAAGGCAGGGTTGGACAATCAGCCCCAGCATTTT. The complete variable domain, with remaining parts taken from reference TRBV19 and TRBJ1-5, reads DGGITQSPKYLFRKEGQNVTLSCEQNLNHDAMYWYRQDPGQGLRLIYYSQIVNDFQKGDIAEGYSVSREKKESFPLTVTSAQKNPTAFYLCASKAGLDNQPQHFGDGTRLSIL.